This record covers a single TCR beta chain. Germline CDR1 is KGHSH and CDR2 is LQKENI. This CDR3 comprises 15 residues. V lost 4 bases and J lost 1, with 14 bases in between. The study recruited people aged roughly 18 to 100 years across approximately 23 US areas. Donors were grouped by their self-reported clinical history. This specimen comes from a study of blood T cell repertoires in COVID-19. Study summary: Researchers got acute and convalescent COVID-19 samples from the United States, Italy and Spain.

TCRdb keeps only in-frame clones here, not all; method: immunoSEQ multiplex PCR. The data hold approximately 290,000 clones, with 90% observed a single time. The chain links TRBV18 to TRBJ2-7, with a tentative D call TRBD1 (5 bases). Sequencing input: PBMCs or T cells enriched from blood (not recorded which). The TCR sequence derives from a woman between 18 and 30 years old with acute COVID-19. The CDR3 DNA sequence: TGTGCCAGCTCACACTCAGGGATAGGGTCCTACGAGCAGTACTTC. Amino acids: CASSHSGIGSYEQYF.